What follows are 18 T cell receptor beta chains derived from one specimen sequenced in a study of PD-L1 blockade in urothelial cancer. Sequencing was performed with immunoSEQ multiplex PCR; in TCRdb, only in-frame clones are kept and a portion is missing. The table shows 85,000 to 90,000 clones, with roughly 90% occurring only once. The time point: pretreatment peripheral blood. This specimen was PBMCs, taken around atezolizumab (anti-PD-L1) treatment. The source is an elderly woman with urothelial cancer.

The CDR3 sequence is CASSTGVGTEAFF. In DNA, the CDR3 is TGTGCCAGCAGCACAGGGGTTGGGACTGAAGCTTTCTTT. The rearrangement joins TRBV14 to TRBJ1-1; 7 nucleotides align to TRBD1. Per the germline V gene, CDR1 is SGHDN and CDR2 is FVKESK. CDR3 length: 13 residues. Unmatched junction bases numbered 5, after V lost 5 bases and J lost 5 bases.

The chain has TRBV5-1 and TRBJ2-1; TRBD2 matches at 7 bases. Losses at the gene ends were 5 bases for V and 5 bases for J; bases not matched to a gene: 10. The CDR3 covers 15 residues. CDR1 and CDR2 from the germline V gene are SGHRS and YFSETQ. The CDR3 DNA sequence: TGCGCCAGCAGTTTTGTATTGGGAGGGAACAATGAGCAGTTCTTC. Translated, it gives CASSFVLGGNNEQFF.

The rearrangement links TRBV7-3 to TRBJ2-3, with TRBD2 as a possible D gene (5 bases). Germline CDR1 SGHTA, CDR2 FQGTGA. The V end was cut by 0 bases, the J end by 6 bases, with 16 bases between. The CDR3 has 16 amino acids. The CDR3 is CASSLTTATGSDTQYF. Written as DNA, the CDR3 is TGTGCCAGCAGCTTAACTACGGCCACGGGGTCGGATACGCAGTATTTT.

For the CDR3, the DNA is TGTGCCTGGAGTGCCCTCGGGACAGGGGAAGCTTTCTTT. It is translated as CAWSALGTGEAFF. This chain joins TRBV30 and TRBJ1-1, with 9 bases lining up with TRBD1. Trimming cost V 1 base and J 8 bases; bases outside gene matches: 5. The germline gives CDR1 GTSNPN, CDR2 SVGIG (reference sequence). The CDR3 is 13 amino acids.

This sequence joins TRBV25-1 and TRBJ1-2; 10 bases are shared with TRBD1. Losses at the gene ends were 6 bases for V and 7 bases for J; bases not matched to a gene: 11. Germline V lookup: CDR1 MGHDK, CDR2 SYGVNS. This CDR3 is 15 amino acids long. For the CDR3, the DNA is TGTGCCAGCAGGGGGACAGGGGTTAAGGGTAGTGGCTACACCTTC. Translated: CASRGTGVKGSGYTF.

The CDR3 spells CASRPRGGGTEAFF. DNA for the CDR3: TGTGCCAGCAGACCTCGGGGGGGTGGGACTGAAGCTTTCTTT. The chain joins TRBV6-5 to TRBJ1-1, with a weak D call TRBD1 (5 bases). The V gene's germline CDR1 is MNHEY and CDR2 SVGAGI. The CDR3 has 14 residues. V was clipped by 6 bases and J by 5 bases, with 16 bases between them.

The rearrangement links TRBV5-1 to TRBJ2-2; TRBD1 matches at 8 bases. The length of the CDR3 is 15 residues. Per germline, CDR1 SGHRS and CDR2 YFSETQ. Trimming cost V 3 bases and J 1 base; bases outside gene matches: 2. CDR3 DNA sequence: TGCGCCAGCAGCTCCGGGACAGGGAACACCGGGGAGCTGTTTTTT. This gives the protein CASSSGTGNTGELFF.

The V call is TRBV11-2, the J call TRBJ2-7; the match to TRBD2 covers 7 bases. V gave up 1 base and J gave up 4 bases; unmatched junction bases: 10. This CDR3 is built from 16 residues. Germline CDR1 SGHAT, CDR2 FQNNGV. The CDR3 reads CASSLAARAGAYEQYF. The DNA for the CDR3 is TGTGCCAGCAGCTTAGCGGCCCGCGCGGGAGCTTACGAGCAGTACTTC. The complete variable domain, with remaining parts taken from reference TRBV11-2 and TRBJ2-7, reads EAGVAQSPRYKIIEKRQSVAFWCNPISGHATLYWYQQILGQGPKLLIQFQNNGVVDDSQLPKDRFSAERLKGVDSTLKIQPAKLEDSAVYLCASSLAARAGAYEQYFGPGTRLTVT.

This clone was observed once. The chain is built from TRBV5-8 and TRBJ1-5; D gene ambiguous. The CDR3 consists of 13 residues. V lost 0 bases, J lost 10 bases, and 11 bases lay in between. Germline V gene data show CDR1 as SGHTS and CDR2 as YDEGEE. The CDR3 bases are TGTGCCAGCAGCTTGGTCCAGGCAGGACCCCAGCATTTT. This sequence encodes CASSLVQAGPQHF.

The rearrangement uses TRBV5-4 and TRBJ2-7; TRBD1 aligns across 8 bases. The CDR3 sequence is 13 residues long. After removal of 6 bases from V and 5 bases from J, the junction contained 7 bases not matched to a gene. Germline lookup yields CDR1 SGHNT and CDR2 YYREEE (reference sequence). The CDR3 reads CASNPQGGNEQYF. The DNA of the CDR3 is TGTGCCAGCAACCCACAGGGGGGAAACGAGCAGTACTTC.

The rearrangement uses TRBV7-3 and TRBJ1-5, with TRBD1 matching 9 bases. The length of the CDR3 is 14 residues. Germline-derived CDR1 and CDR2 are SGHTA and FQGTGA. V shed 9 bases and J 5 bases; nucleotides not matched to a gene: 8. DNA of the CDR3: TGTGCCAGACTCCGGGACAGGGAGGATCAGCCCCAGCATTTT. This encodes CARLRDREDQPQHF.

The chain employs TRBV1 and TRBJ1-4; TRBD1 is the table's D call and was not checked against the DNA. TRBV1 is designated a pseudogene. The CDR3 loop spans 19 amino acids. DNA of the CDR3: TGCACCAGCAGCCCCTTCGGCAGGGGGCAGGGGGCGCCTAATGAAAAACTGTTTTTT. It codes for CTSSPFGRGQGAPNEKLFF.

The chain has TRBV11-2 and TRBJ1-1; maybe TRBD1 (5 bases). The V end lost 4 bases, the J end lost 5 bases, and 8 bases lay between the germline ends. The CDR3 is 12 amino acids. Germline CDR1 and CDR2: SGHAT and FQNNGV. CDR3 DNA sequence: TGTGCCAGCAGCTCAGGGTGGACTGAAGCTTTCTTT. It translates to CASSSGWTEAFF.

This clone was seen more than once but under ten times. The chain has TRBV13 and TRBJ1-2; 7 bases are shared with TRBD1. The V and J ends lost 5 bases and 0 bases, in that order; junction bases with no gene match: 6. This CDR3 spans 15 amino acids. Germline lookup yields CDR1 PRHDT and CDR2 FYEKMQ (reference sequence). This CDR3 reads CASSLMGTANYGYTF. CDR3 nucleotides: TGTGCCAGCAGCCTCATGGGGACAGCTAACTATGGCTACACCTTC.

This chain connects TRBV15 to TRBJ2-1, with 7 bases lining up with TRBD2. Germline assignment: CDR1 LNHNV and CDR2 YYDKDF (reference sequence). After removal of 3 bases from V and 8 bases from J, the junction contained 7 bases not matched to a gene. The CDR3 has 14 amino acids. The CDR3 sequence is CATSSRGLEDEQFF. In DNA form, the CDR3 reads TGTGCCACCAGCAGCCGCGGACTAGAGGATGAGCAGTTCTTC.

This chain links TRBV9 with TRBJ2-5, with TRBD1 matching over 7 bases. The CDR3 consists of 14 residues. V lost 3 bases and J lost 5; bases outside the gene matches: 7. CDR1 is SGDLS and CDR2 is YYNGEE in the germline V gene. Here the CDR3 DNA reads TGTGCCAGCAGCGAGGGGGCAGGGCGGGAGACCCAGTACTTC. Translated, it gives CASSEGAGRETQYF.

The rearrangement links TRBV18 to TRBJ2-3; no clear D gene. In germline, CDR1 is KGHSH, CDR2 LQKENI. The V end lost 4 bases, the J end lost 3 bases, and 11 bases lay between the germline ends. The CDR3 contains 14 residues. CDR3 sequence reads: CASSLNFGTDTQYF. In nucleotides, the CDR3 is TGTGCCAGCTCACTGAATTTCGGGACAGATACGCAGTATTTT.

The rearrangement uses TRBV30 and TRBJ2-7; D is unresolved. This CDR3 is built from 11 residues. In germline, CDR1 is GTSNPN, CDR2 SVGIG (reference sequence). Trimming removed 1 base from V and 4 bases from J, with 5 bases in between. CDR3 loop: CAWSAKYEQYF. The CDR3 DNA is TGTGCCTGGAGTGCCAAATACGAGCAGTACTTC.